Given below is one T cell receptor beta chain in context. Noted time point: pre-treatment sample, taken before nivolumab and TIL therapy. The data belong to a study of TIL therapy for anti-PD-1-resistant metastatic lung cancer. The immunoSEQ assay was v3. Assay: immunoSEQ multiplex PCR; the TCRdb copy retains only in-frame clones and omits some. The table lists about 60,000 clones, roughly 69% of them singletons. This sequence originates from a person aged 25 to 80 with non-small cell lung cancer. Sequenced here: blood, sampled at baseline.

The CDR3: CASSEVPYNSPLHF. The CDR3 nucleotides read TGCGCCAGCAGCGAGGTGCCCTATAATTCACCCCTCCACTTT. The V gene is TRBV4-1, the J gene TRBJ1-6; D unclear. Germline assignment: CDR1 MGHRA and CDR2 YSYEKL. Trimming took off 5 bases at V and 2 bases at J, with 7 bases between the two ends. The CDR3 extends over 14 amino acids.